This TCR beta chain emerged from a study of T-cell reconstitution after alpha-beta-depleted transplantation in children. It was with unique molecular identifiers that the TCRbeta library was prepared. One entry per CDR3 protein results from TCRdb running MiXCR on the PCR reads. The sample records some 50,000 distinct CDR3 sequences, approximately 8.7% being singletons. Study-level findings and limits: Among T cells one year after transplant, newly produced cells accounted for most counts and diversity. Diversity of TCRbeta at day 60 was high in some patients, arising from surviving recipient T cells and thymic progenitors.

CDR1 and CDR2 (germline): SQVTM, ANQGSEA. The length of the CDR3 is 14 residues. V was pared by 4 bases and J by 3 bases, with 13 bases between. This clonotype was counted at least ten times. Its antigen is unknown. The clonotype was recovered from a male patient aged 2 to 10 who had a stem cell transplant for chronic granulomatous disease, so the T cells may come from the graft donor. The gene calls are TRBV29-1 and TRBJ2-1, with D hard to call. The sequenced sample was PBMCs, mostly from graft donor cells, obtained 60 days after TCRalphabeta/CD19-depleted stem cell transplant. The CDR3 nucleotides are TGCAGCGTTGTGTCGCAGATACTCTACAATGAGCAGTTCTTC. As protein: CSVVSQILYNEQFF.